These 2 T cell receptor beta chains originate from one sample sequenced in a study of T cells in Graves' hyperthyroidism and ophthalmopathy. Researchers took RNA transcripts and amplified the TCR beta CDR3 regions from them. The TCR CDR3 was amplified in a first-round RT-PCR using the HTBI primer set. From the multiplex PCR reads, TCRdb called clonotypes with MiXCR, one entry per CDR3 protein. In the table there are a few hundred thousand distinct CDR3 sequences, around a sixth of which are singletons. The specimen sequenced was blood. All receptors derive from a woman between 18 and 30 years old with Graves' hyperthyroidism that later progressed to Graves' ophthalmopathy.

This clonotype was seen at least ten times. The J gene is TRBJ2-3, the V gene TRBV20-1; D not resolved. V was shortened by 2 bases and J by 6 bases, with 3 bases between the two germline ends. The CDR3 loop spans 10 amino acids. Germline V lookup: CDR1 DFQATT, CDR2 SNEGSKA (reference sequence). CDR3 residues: CSARRDTQYF. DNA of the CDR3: TGCAGTGCTAGACGCGATACGCAGTATTTT.

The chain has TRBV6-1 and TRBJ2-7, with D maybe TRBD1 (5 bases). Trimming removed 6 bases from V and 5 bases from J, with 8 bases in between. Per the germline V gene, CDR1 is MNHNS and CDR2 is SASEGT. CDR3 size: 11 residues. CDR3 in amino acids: CASRSGHEQYF. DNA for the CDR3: TGTGCCAGCAGGTCAGGGCACGAGCAGTACTTC.